Each of the 20 T cell receptor beta chains below was sequenced from the same sample in a study of T cell responses to AZD1222 COVID-19 vaccine. Clones were sequenced by immunoSEQ multiplex PCR, and TCRdb holds only the in-frame ones, with some missing. The sample consists of 55,000 to 75,000 clones, 85% to 90% of them appearing once. The sequences come from peripheral blood, collected on day 0 of AZD1222 vaccination. These receptors were collected from an adult in good health.

The chain combines TRBV11-2 with TRBJ1-4, with 9 bases matching TRBD1. V shed 3 bases and J 8 bases; nucleotides not matched to a gene: 7. The germline CDR1 and CDR2 sequences are SGHAT and FQNNGV. This CDR3 is 15 amino acids long. The CDR3 spells CASSFGTGRDEKLFF. Written as DNA, the CDR3 is TGTGCCAGCAGCTTCGGGACAGGGAGAGACGAAAAACTGTTTTTT.

The CDR3 DNA reads TGTGCCAGCAGCTTACAGGGGGCCTCGAACTATGGCTACACCTTC. Translation: CASSLQGASNYGYTF. The chain uses TRBV5-5 and TRBJ1-2, with 9 bases identical to TRBD1. With 2 bases clipped from V and 2 bases from J, the junction kept 4 bases outside the gene matches. The CDR3 loop spans 15 amino acids. In germline, CDR1 is SGHKS, CDR2 YYEKEE (reference sequence).

J is TRBJ1-6 and V is TRBV30; 7 bases are a match to TRBD1. The CDR3 is 13 amino acids. Germline V gene sequence: CDR1 GTSNPN, CDR2 SVGIG (reference sequence). The J segment lost 4 bases and the V segment lost 5 bases, leaving 2 bases of the junction unmatched. The CDR3 here is CAWGDRYNSPLHF. The CDR3 nucleotides read TGTGCCTGGGGGGACAGATATAATTCACCCCTCCACTTT.

Comments on this clone: At one end the junction does not follow the germline gene, possibly because of a read error. The V call is TRBV3-1 (or the pseudogene TRBV3-2), the J call TRBJ2-7; 9 bases map to TRBD1. This CDR3 is 17 amino acids long. Looked up from germline, CDR1 is LGHDT and CDR2 is YNNKEL (reference sequence). CDR3 sequence reads: CASTQTGQGRSSYEQYF. CDR3 coding DNA: TGTGCCAGCACCCAAACTGGACAGGGGCGAAGCTCCTACGAGCAGTACTTC.

The chain joins TRBV9 to TRBJ1-2; weak D call: TRBD1 (5 bases). V was clipped by 0 bases and J by 7 bases, with 16 bases between them. Germline lookup yields CDR1 SGDLS and CDR2 YYNGEE. The CDR3 has 15 residues. CDR3 loop: CASSVVTSGIFGYTF. The CDR3 region has the DNA TGTGCCAGCAGCGTAGTTACATCAGGGATATTTGGCTACACCTTC.

V is TRBV5-1 and J is TRBJ1-5, with 9 bases that match TRBD1. This CDR3 has 15 amino acids. From germline, CDR1 is SGHRS and CDR2 YFSETQ. The trim removed 5 bases at V and 4 bases at J, leaving 7 bases unmatched. CDR3 in amino acids: CASRPTGGSNQPQHF. In nucleotides, the CDR3 is TGCGCCAGCAGGCCGACAGGGGGATCAAATCAGCCCCAGCATTTT.

The chain combines TRBV5-4 with TRBJ1-3; 7 positions agree with TRBD1. This CDR3 comprises 12 residues. The germline V gene has CDR1 SGHNT and CDR2 YYREEE (reference sequence). V lost 3 bases and J lost 7; bases outside the gene matches: 1. The chain's CDR3 is CASSYRGNTIYF. Written as DNA, the CDR3 is TGTGCCAGCAGCTACAGGGGCAACACCATATATTTT. The complete variable domain, with remaining parts taken from reference TRBV5-4 and TRBJ1-3, reads ETGVTQSPTHLIKTRGQQVTLRCSSQSGHNTVSWYQQALGQGPQFIFQYYREEENGRGNFPPRFSGLQFPNYSSELNVNALELDDSALYLCASSYRGNTIYFGEGSWLTVV.

This clone was seen just once. The chain carries TRBV3-1 (or the pseudogene TRBV3-2) and TRBJ1-1; D is ambiguous. V lost 4 bases and J 3 bases, leaving 9 bases between the germline ends. The CDR3 has 13 residues. Germline lookup yields CDR1 LGHDT and CDR2 YNNKEL (reference sequence). The CDR3: CASSLGRDTEAFF. CDR3 DNA sequence: TGTGCCAGCAGCCTTGGACGAGACACTGAAGCTTTCTTT.

V gene TRBV5-1 combines with J gene TRBJ1-1, with 7 bases aligning to TRBD1. Germline values: CDR1 SGHRS, CDR2 YFSETQ. The V gene end was trimmed by 5 bases and the J gene end by 3 bases; junction bases not matched to a gene: 7. This CDR3 spans 14 amino acids. The DNA for the CDR3 is TGCGCCAGCAGTCGAGCACAGGGGCACACTGAAGCTTTCTTT. Its translation: CASSRAQGHTEAFF.

The chain employs TRBV7-9 and TRBJ1-3; tentatively, D is TRBD1 (5 bases). V shed 1 base and J shed 7 bases, with 11 bases lying between them. Germline V gene lookup returns CDR1 SEHNR and CDR2 FQNEAQ (reference sequence). The CDR3 totals 14 residues. CDR3 DNA: TGTGCCAGCAGCTTAGGCCAGGGAGACAACACCATATATTTT. Its translation: CASSLGQGDNTIYF.

CDR3 coding DNA: TGTGCCAGCTCACCAAGGGTGAACACTGAAGCTTTCTTT. This translates into CASSPRVNTEAFF. The chain has TRBV18 and TRBJ1-1, with D hard to call. V gave up 2 bases and J gave up 0 bases, with 4 bases separating them. Germline V gene sequence: CDR1 KGHSH, CDR2 LQKENI. This CDR3 has 13 amino acids. Full variable domain (missing parts from reference TRBV18 and TRBJ1-1): NAGVMQNPRHLVRRRGQEARLRCSPMKGHSHVYWYRQLPEEGLKFMVYLQKENIIDESGMPKERFSAEFPKEGPSILRIQQVVRGDSAAYFCASSPRVNTEAFFGQGTRLTVV.

This chain uses TRBV7-9 with TRBJ2-3; no reliable D call. V lost 3 bases and J 2 bases, leaving 12 bases between the germline ends. The CDR3 loop spans 15 amino acids. CDR1 is SEHNR, CDR2 FQNEAQ, per germline (reference sequence). Written as DNA, the CDR3 is TGTGCCAGCAGCTTTCTCTTTGGGAACACAGATACGCAGTATTTT. Translating it yields CASSFLFGNTDTQYF.

The chain links TRBV9 to TRBJ2-2, with D perhaps matching TRBD2 (7 bases). Germline CDR1 is SGDLS and CDR2 is YYNGEE. The CDR3 spans 15 residues. Between the trimmed V and J ends, which lost 2 bases and 4 bases, there was a span of 12 bases. DNA of the CDR3: TGTGCCAGCAGCGTCGGGGAGGGGGGCACCGGGGAGCTGTTTTTT. Its protein product is CASSVGEGGTGELFF. Variable domain in full (rest from reference TRBV9 and TRBJ2-2): DSGVTQTPKHLITATGQRVTLRCSPRSGDLSVYWYQQSLDQGLQFLIQYYNGEERAKGNILERFSAQQFPDLHSELNLSSLELGDSALYFCASSVGEGGTGELFFGEGSRLTVL.

The chain combines TRBV5-6 with TRBJ2-3, with D uncertain. Trimming took 4 bases from V and 4 from J, leaving 7 bases between them. The CDR3 consists of 12 residues. Germline loops: CDR1 SGHDT, CDR2 YYEEEE. Here the CDR3 reads CASSHSPDTQYF. The CDR3 nucleotides read TGTGCCAGCAGCCACTCCCCAGATACGCAGTATTTT. The full variable domain, completed using reference TRBV5-6 and TRBJ2-3, is DAGVTQSPTHLIKTRGQQVTLRCSPKSGHDTVSWYQQALGQGPQFIFQYYEEEERQRGNFPDRFSGHQFPNYSSELNVNALLLGDSALYLCASSHSPDTQYFGPGTRLTVL.

In this sample, this clone turned up once. The V gene is TRBV2, the J gene TRBJ1-5; 9 bases fit TRBD1. Germline V gives CDR1 SNHLY, CDR2 FYNNEI. The CDR3 length is 15 residues. Trimming took 6 bases from V and 3 from J; bases not matched to a gene: 6. CDR3 protein: CASRRTGANNQPQHF. The CDR3 DNA reads TGTGCCAGCAGGAGGACAGGGGCGAACAATCAGCCCCAGCATTTT.

The chain couples TRBV7-8 to TRBJ1-1; 10 bases match TRBD1. The CDR3 totals 15 residues. Losses at the gene ends were 5 bases for V and 4 bases for J; bases not matched to a gene: 7. Germline CDR1 reads SGHVS; CDR2 reads FQNEAQ. The CDR3 nucleotides read TGTGCCAGCAGCCTCAGGGGACAGGGGTTCACTGAAGCTTTCTTT. It is translated as CASSLRGQGFTEAFF.

The chain has TRBV2 and TRBJ2-1; D is ambiguous. Germline-derived CDR1 and CDR2 are SNHLY and FYNNEI. The V gene lost 1 base and the J gene lost 4 bases, with 5 bases spanning the gap. This CDR3 contains 13 residues. This CDR3 reads CASSEGNYNEQFF. CDR3 in DNA: TGTGCCAGCAGTGAAGGGAATTACAATGAGCAGTTCTTC.

This chain links TRBV6-5 with TRBJ1-5, with D tentatively TRBD1 (6 bases). Looked up from germline, CDR1 is MNHEY and CDR2 is SVGAGI. The CDR3 covers 14 residues. The V end lost 6 bases, the J end lost 5 bases, and 14 bases lay between the germline ends. The CDR3 is CASSQTGFDQPQHF. The CDR3 nucleotides read TGTGCCAGCAGCCAAACAGGGTTCGATCAGCCCCAGCATTTT.

The V and J genes are TRBV19 and TRBJ1-6; D remains ambiguous. Germline V gene data show CDR1 as LNHDA and CDR2 as SQIVND (reference sequence). The V and J ends lost 1 base and 7 bases respectively, with 11 bases between them. The CDR3 is 15 amino acids. The CDR3 DNA reads as TGTGCCAGTAGTATAGGCGAGGGTGGGAATTCACCCCTCCACTTT. It translates to CASSIGEGGNSPLHF. The full variable domain, with the rest looked up from reference TRBV19 and TRBJ1-6, is DGGITQSPKYLFRKEGQNVTLSCEQNLNHDAMYWYRQDPGQGLRLIYYSQIVNDFQKGDIAEGYSVSREKKESFPLTVTSAQKNPTAFYLCASSIGEGGNSPLHFGNGTRLTVT.

This chain links TRBV7-6 with TRBJ1-6; perhaps TRBD1 as D (6 bases). The germline V gene has CDR1 SGHVS and CDR2 FNYEAQ. Trimming left V 3 bases short and J 6 bases short, with 9 bases between. The CDR3 totals 14 residues. CDR3 sequence (DNA): TGTGCCAGCAGCTTGCGCAGGGGTAATTCACCCCTCCACTTT. Translation gives CASSLRRGNSPLHF.